These T cell receptor beta chains were read from a single sample in a study of T cells in Graves' hyperthyroidism and ophthalmopathy. TCRdb re-derived calls from the multiplex PCR reads in MiXCR, one entry per CDR3 protein. The sample holds nearly 600,000 distinct CDR3 sequences, approximately 15% seen once. Sequenced: blood. The receptors were sampled from a woman between 18 and 30 years old with Graves' ophthalmopathy. Each CDR3 is given with its conserved first and last residue. A D gene is named only where the DNA matches it firmly. A row's size may be missing; if present it is once, few, many or a size class.

D,V,size,J,CDR3
.,TRBV7-2,many,TRBJ2-1,CASSLPSNNEQFF
TRBD1,TRBV28,many,TRBJ2-7,CASNRGQGVYEQYF
TRBD1,TRBV7-2,many,TRBJ2-3,CASSPGGHTQYF
.,TRBV7-2,many,TRBJ1-4,CASSPTVTNEKLFF
.,TRBV14,.,TRBJ1-1,CASSPWGGINTEAFF
.,TRBV20-1,few,TRBJ1-5,CSANSGGQPQHF
.,TRBV6-2/TRBV6-3,many,TRBJ2-1,CASSYYAGAGSSYNEQFF
TRBD1,TRBV30,.,TRBJ1-4,CAWSGQTGGFNEKLFF
.,TRBV7-3,few,TRBJ2-6,CASSLQRRGSSGANVLTF
.,TRBV4-1,few,TRBJ1-2,CASSRLFGDWGSGYTF
.,TRBV20-1,many,TRBJ2-3,CSARGDGTDTQYF
.,TRBV9,few,TRBJ1-4,CASSPRTVSNEKLFF
.,TRBV12-5,many,TRBJ2-1,CASGLGHPQEGSYNEQFF
TRBD1,TRBV12-3/TRBV12-4,many,TRBJ2-5,CASSRGQVQETQYF
.,TRBV7-9,.,TRBJ2-3,CASSPRGNGDTQYF
.,TRBV24-1,.,TRBJ1-5,CATSDPGAGEQPQHF
TRBD2,TRBV6-5,many,TRBJ2-1,CASSYSPQDSGRAWSYNEQFF
.,TRBV7-9,many,TRBJ1-1,CASTRDLMNTEAFF
TRBD1,TRBV20-1,many,TRBJ1-3,CSARDQQGASGNTIYF
.,TRBV3-1,.,TRBJ2-2,CASSPRSLDTGELFF
.,TRBV19,few,TRBJ2-5,CASSITAQETQYF
.,TRBV15,.,TRBJ2-2,CATSRGSKGGELFF
TRBD1,TRBV27,few,TRBJ1-2,CASSLGTAGDYGYTF
TRBD1,TRBV6-1,few,TRBJ1-1,CASSQNRGGNTEAFF
.,TRBV28,.,TRBJ2-1,CASSYPGVMYEQFF
.,TRBV15,.,TRBJ1-2,CATSRTTGRGYTF
TRBD2,TRBV27,many,TRBJ2-7,CASSSEAGAYEQYF
.,TRBV24-1,few,TRBJ2-4,CATSDSGDLAKNIQYF
TRBD2,TRBV20-1,many,TRBJ2-1,CSARGTSGNNEQFF
.,TRBV7-2,many,TRBJ2-7,CASSLMGGPYEQYF
.,TRBV20-1,many,TRBJ1-1,CSASLLQGGTEAFF
.,TRBV4-1,many,TRBJ1-1,CASSQVPGRDVSAFF
TRBD2,TRBV2,many,TRBJ2-6,CASVGRAGANVLTF
TRBD1,TRBV12-3/TRBV12-4,many,TRBJ2-5,CASSLWDRDGQETQYF
.,TRBV11-2,many,TRBJ1-2,CASSLSPRPGRYGYTF
.,TRBV20-1,.,TRBJ2-7,CSVQGRSTYEQYF
.,TRBV2,.,TRBJ2-7,CASSSRVGSYEQYF
.,TRBV11-1,many,TRBJ2-4,CASSLRRTPAKNIQYF
TRBD2,TRBV19,.,TRBJ2-1,CASSIEMGLAGNNEQFF
TRBD2,TRBV11-3,many,TRBJ2-5,CASSRGTSGSGETQYF
.,TRBV27,many,TRBJ1-2,CASSLAPHLDRSDGYTF
.,TRBV27,.,TRBJ1-2,CASSLSGRQETF
TRBD1,TRBV15,few,TRBJ1-5,CASSTGAGQPQHF
TRBD2,TRBV7-2,many,TRBJ2-7,CASSLRTSGRLKGEQYF
TRBD2,TRBV12-3/TRBV12-4,many,TRBJ2-2,CASSGGVAGELFF